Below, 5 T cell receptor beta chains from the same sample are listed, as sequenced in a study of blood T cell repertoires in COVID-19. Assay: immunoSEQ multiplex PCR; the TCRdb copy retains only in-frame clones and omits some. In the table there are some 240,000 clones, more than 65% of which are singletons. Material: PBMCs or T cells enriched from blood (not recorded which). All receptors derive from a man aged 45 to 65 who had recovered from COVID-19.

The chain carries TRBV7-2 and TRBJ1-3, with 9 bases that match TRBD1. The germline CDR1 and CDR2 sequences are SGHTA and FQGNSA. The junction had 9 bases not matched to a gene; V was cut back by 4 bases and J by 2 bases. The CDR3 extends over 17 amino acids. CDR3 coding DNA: TGTGCCAGCAGCTCTGGACAGGGGAGAATTGCTGGAAACACCATATATTTT. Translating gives CASSSGQGRIAGNTIYF.

The CDR3 loop is CASSLSSFGELFF. The CDR3 DNA reads as TGTGCCAGCAGCTTGTCTAGTTTTGGGGAGCTGTTTTTT. This chain links TRBV5-6 with TRBJ2-2; D unclear. Per the germline V gene, CDR1 is SGHDT and CDR2 is YYEEEE. The V and J ends lost 1 base and 8 bases respectively, with 9 bases between them. This CDR3 is built from 13 residues.

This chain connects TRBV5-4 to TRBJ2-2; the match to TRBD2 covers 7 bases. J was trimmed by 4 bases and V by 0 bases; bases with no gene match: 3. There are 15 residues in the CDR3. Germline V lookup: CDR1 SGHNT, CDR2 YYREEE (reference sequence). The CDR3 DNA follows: TGTGCCAGCAGCTTGGGCGGGAGAGGCACCGGGGAGCTGTTTTTT. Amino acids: CASSLGGRGTGELFF. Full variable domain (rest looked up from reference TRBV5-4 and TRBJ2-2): ETGVTQSPTHLIKTRGQQVTLRCSSQSGHNTVSWYQQALGQGPQFIFQYYREEENGRGNFPPRFSGLQFPNYSSELNVNALELDDSALYLCASSLGGRGTGELFFGEGSRLTVL.

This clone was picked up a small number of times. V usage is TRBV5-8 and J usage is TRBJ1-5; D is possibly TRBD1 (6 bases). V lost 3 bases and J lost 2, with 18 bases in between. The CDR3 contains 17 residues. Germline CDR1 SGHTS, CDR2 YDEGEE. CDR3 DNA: TGTGCCAGCAGCTCAGGGGCTAAGCAGAATCGCAATCAGCCCCAGCATTTT. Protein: CASSSGAKQNRNQPQHF.

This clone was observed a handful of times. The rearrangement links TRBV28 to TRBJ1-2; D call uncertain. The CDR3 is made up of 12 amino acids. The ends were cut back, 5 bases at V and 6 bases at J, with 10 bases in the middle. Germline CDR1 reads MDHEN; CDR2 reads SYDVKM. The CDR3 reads CASSVNRDGYTF. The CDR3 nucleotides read TGTGCCAGCAGTGTAAACAGAGATGGCTACACCTTC.